This T cell receptor beta chain was identified in a study of cytomegalovirus exposure and HLA in healthy donors. Broader study findings: A classifier reportedly called cytomegalovirus status with high sensitivity and specificity. Altogether, some 160 TCR beta chains were recorded as cytomegalovirus-associated.

V was pared by 4 bases and J by 3 bases, with 13 bases between. This CDR3 region has 15 residues. CDR1 is MGHRA and CDR2 is YSYEKL in the germline V gene. Donors were drawn from the approximately 130-subject validation cohort, separate from the roughly 700-subject first cohort. Measured with immunoSEQ multiplex PCR; TCRdb has only the in-frame clones, and not every one. The sample carries over 200,000 clones, approximately 80% recorded once. A word on this clone: The antigen is unknown.

The chain couples TRBV4-1 to TRBJ2-1, with a possible D match to TRBD1 (6 bases). The TCR was taken from a woman in her twenties or thirties in good health and CMV-seropositive. The sequenced sample consisted of PBMCs. As DNA, the CDR3 is TGCGCCAGCAGCCCCGCAGGGGTCCTCTACAATGAGCAGTTCTTC. It yields the protein CASSPAGVLYNEQFF.